This T cell receptor beta chain was profiled in a study of cytomegalovirus exposure and HLA in healthy donors. Study observations and caveats: No immune exposure information besides CMV serostatus was available. With further analysis later on, most CMV-associated TCR beta chains appeared HLA-restricted.

The CDR3 sequence is 15 residues long. Trimming pared 1 base from V and 5 bases from J, leaving 14 bases between. From germline, CDR1 is LGHNA and CDR2 YNFKEQ. Turning to this clone: Its specificity is not known.

In the PCR, 60 Vbeta and 13 Jbeta primers were used. Generated by immunoSEQ multiplex PCR, the TCRdb table keeps only in-frame clones and is missing some. Among about 76,000 clones listed, roughly 76% were seen once. This TCR was recovered from a male donor in good health and CMV-seropositive. The chain is built from TRBV4-2 and TRBJ2-5; a weak D match, TRBD2 (7 bases). The sequenced sample consisted of PBMCs. CDR3 nucleotide sequence: TGTGCCAGCAGCCAAGCTAGGGGGGGTGAGGAGACCCAGTACTTC. This gives the protein CASSQARGGEETQYF.